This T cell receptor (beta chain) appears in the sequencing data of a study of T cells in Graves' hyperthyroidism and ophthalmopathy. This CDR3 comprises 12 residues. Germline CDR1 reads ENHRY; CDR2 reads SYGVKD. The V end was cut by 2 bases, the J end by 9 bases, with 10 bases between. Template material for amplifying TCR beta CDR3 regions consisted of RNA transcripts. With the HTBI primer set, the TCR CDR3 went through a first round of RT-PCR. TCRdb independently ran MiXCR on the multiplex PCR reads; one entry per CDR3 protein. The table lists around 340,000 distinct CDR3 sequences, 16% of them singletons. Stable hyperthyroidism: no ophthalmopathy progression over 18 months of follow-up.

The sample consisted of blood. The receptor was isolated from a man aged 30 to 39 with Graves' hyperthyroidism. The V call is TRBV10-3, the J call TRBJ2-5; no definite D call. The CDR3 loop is CAISEEGYSQYF. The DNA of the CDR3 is TGTGCCATCAGTGAGGAAGGCTACTCCCAGTACTTC.